Below, 27 T cell receptor beta chains from the same sample are listed, as sequenced in a study of blood T cell repertoires in COVID-19 (TCRdb year 2020). Receptor amplification or capture employed the immunoSEQ multiplex PCR assay. This is the immuneACCESS table as TCRdb keeps it, with only in-frame sequences that have V and J called. A part of the clones is gone; compared with another copy, unresolved V genes explain less than half, and the rest is unexplained. The sample table shows about 330,000 clones, and roughly 86% are seen once. The biggest ten clones account for just over 9.5% of the sample. Sample: peripheral blood. These receptors were taken from a man younger than 40 with COVID-19, enrolled during active disease.

The chain links TRBV28 to TRBJ2-1; perhaps TRBD1 as D (6 bases). Between the trimmed V and J ends, which lost 5 bases and 2 bases, there was a span of 10 bases. Germline values: CDR1 MDHEN, CDR2 SYDVKM. The CDR3 runs 14 residues. The CDR3, as DNA: TGTGCCAGCAGTGACAGGCCAACCTACAATGAGCAGTTCTTC. It codes for CASSDRPTYNEQFF.

This clone was counted once. The chain is built from TRBV2 and TRBJ2-2; 9 bases are a match to TRBD1. There are 15 residues in the CDR3. Germline CDR1 and CDR2: SNHLY and FYNNEI. V shed 8 bases and J 0 bases; nucleotides not matched to a gene: 4. Here the CDR3 DNA reads TGTGCCAGCTCCTGGGACAGGGCGAACACCGGGGAGCTGTTTTTT. Encoded protein: CASSWDRANTGELFF. The full variable domain, completed using reference TRBV2 and TRBJ2-2, is EPEVTQTPSHQVTQMGQEVILRCVPISNHLYFYWYRQILGQKVEFLVSFYNNEISEKSEIFDDQFSVERPDGSNFTLKIRSTKLEDSAMYFCASSWDRANTGELFFGEGSRLTVL.

The gene calls are TRBV10-3 and TRBJ1-4; D might be TRBD1 (5 bases). V was clipped by 6 bases and J by 4 bases, with 15 bases between them. From germline, CDR1 is ENHRY and CDR2 SYGVKD. The CDR3 is 15 residues long. As DNA, the CDR3 is TGTGCCATCAGCGACGGGACGGGAGATAATGAAAAACTGTTTTTT. Its translation is CAISDGTGDNEKLFF.

V and J are TRBV19 and TRBJ1-1, with a weak D call TRBD1 (6 bases). This CDR3 spans 14 amino acids. CDR1 is LNHDA and CDR2 is SQIVND in the germline V gene (reference sequence). Trimming took 3 bases from V and 4 from J, leaving 12 bases between them. CDR3 loop: CASSMDRRGTEAFF. The CDR3 DNA is TGTGCCAGTAGTATGGACAGAAGGGGCACTGAAGCTTTCTTT. The complete variable domain, with remaining parts taken from reference TRBV19 and TRBJ1-1, reads DGGITQSPKYLFRKEGQNVTLSCEQNLNHDAMYWYRQDPGQGLRLIYYSQIVNDFQKGDIAEGYSVSREKKESFPLTVTSAQKNPTAFYLCASSMDRRGTEAFFGQGTRLTVV.

The rearrangement links TRBV5-1 to TRBJ1-1, with 7 bases that match TRBD1. The V segment lost 4 bases and the J segment 7 bases; nucleotides outside the gene matches: 16. The germline V gene has CDR1 SGHRS and CDR2 YFSETQ. The CDR3 length is 16 residues. CDR3 protein: CASSIEGRTGGGEAFF. The CDR3 DNA reads TGCGCCAGCAGCATCGAGGGCCGGACAGGAGGGGGTGAAGCTTTCTTT.

The chain links TRBV10-3 to TRBJ2-7; a possible D gene is TRBD1 (5 bases). Germline assignment: CDR1 ENHRY and CDR2 SYGVKD. V dropped 6 bases and J dropped 0 bases, with 15 bases sitting between them. This CDR3 contains 15 residues. The CDR3 reads CAIRGREVGSYEQYF. The CDR3 DNA sequence: TGTGCCATCAGGGGGCGTGAGGTCGGCTCCTACGAGCAGTACTTC.

The V gene is TRBV7-3, the J gene TRBJ1-2, with D tentatively TRBD1 (6 bases). Looked up from germline, CDR1 is SGHTA and CDR2 is FQGTGA. The CDR3 runs 15 residues. V was cut by 3 bases and J by 2 bases, with 13 bases left in between. In DNA, the CDR3 is TGTGCCAGCAGCTTCAACACAGGGCCCAACTATGGCTACACCTTC. Translation gives CASSFNTGPNYGYTF.

V usage is TRBV6-1 and J usage is TRBJ2-2, with D tentatively TRBD1 (6 bases). The CDR3 totals 16 residues. V lost 3 bases, J lost 3 bases, and 14 bases lay in between. Germline V gene data show CDR1 as MNHNS and CDR2 as SASEGT. The CDR3 sequence is CASSDYRVRDTGELFF. In nucleotides, the CDR3 is TGTGCCAGCAGTGATTACAGGGTGAGGGACACCGGGGAGCTGTTTTTT.

This clone was observed a handful of times. Other DNA sequences from this sample encode an identical CDR3 as well. This chain joins TRBV7-2 and TRBJ1-3; no firm D call. Trimming shortened V by 4 bases and J by 0 bases, and 7 bases separated the two germline ends. The CDR3 runs to 14 residues. Germline-derived CDR1 and CDR2 are SGHTA and FQGNSA. CDR3 sequence reads: CASSSGSSGNTIYF. In nucleotides, the CDR3 is TGTGCCAGCAGCTCAGGATCCTCTGGAAACACCATATATTTT.

This clone was detected once. J is TRBJ2-3 and V is TRBV4-2, with 11 positions matching TRBD2. With 0 bases clipped from V and 1 base from J, the junction kept 6 bases outside the gene matches. CDR1 and CDR2 (germline): LGHNA, YNFKEQ. This CDR3 has 18 residues. Here the CDR3 reads CASSQDPQLAGGTDTQYF. The DNA of the CDR3 is TGTGCCAGCAGCCAAGATCCTCAACTAGCGGGGGGCACAGATACGCAGTATTTT.

This chain links TRBV7-3 with TRBJ2-2; 8 bases fit TRBD2. CDR1 SGHTA and CDR2 FQGTGA come from the germline V gene. The V segment lost 1 base and the J segment 4 bases; nucleotides outside the gene matches: 14. The CDR3 loop spans 19 amino acids. CDR3 coding DNA: TGTGCCAGCAGCTTAAATCCATCGGGACTAGGTTCCCGCACCGGGGAGCTGTTTTTT. Encoded protein: CASSLNPSGLGSRTGELFF.

J is TRBJ1-3 and V is TRBV18, with 9 bases aligning to TRBD1. V shed 4 bases, J shed 1 base, and the junction held 5 bases outside the gene matches. Per the germline V gene, CDR1 is KGHSH and CDR2 is LQKENI. This CDR3 spans 16 amino acids. This CDR3 reads CASSQMDRGSGNTIYF. In DNA form, the CDR3 reads TGTGCCAGCTCACAAATGGACAGGGGATCTGGAAACACCATATATTTT.

The chain links TRBV9 to TRBJ1-5; the D is unclear. From germline, CDR1 is SGDLS and CDR2 YYNGEE. The CDR3 has 14 amino acids. V dropped 3 bases and J dropped 9 bases, with 16 bases sitting between them. CDR3 region: CASSAGNLKAPQHF. In DNA, the CDR3 is TGTGCCAGCAGCGCCGGTAATCTTAAAGCGCCCCAGCATTTT. The full variable domain, in which reference TRBV9 and TRBJ1-5 provide the parts outside the CDR3, is DSGVTQTPKHLITATGQRVTLRCSPRSGDLSVYWYQQSLDQGLQFLIQYYNGEERAKGNILERFSAQQFPDLHSELNLSSLELGDSALYFCASSAGNLKAPQHFGDGTRLSIL.

This clone was observed once. The J gene is TRBJ2-1, the V gene TRBV19, with TRBD1 identical over 12 bases. CDR3 length equals 16 residues. In germline, CDR1 is LNHDA, CDR2 SQIVND (reference sequence). The V segment lost 3 bases and the J segment 7 bases; nucleotides outside the gene matches: 7. CDR3 sequence: CASSIGDRGRRNEQFF. CDR3 DNA: TGTGCCAGTAGTATCGGGGACAGGGGGCGAAGAAATGAGCAGTTCTTC.

The chain recombines TRBV7-2 with TRBJ2-7; 11 bases agree with TRBD1. Germline V gene lookup returns CDR1 SGHTA and CDR2 FQGNSA. CDR3 size: 14 residues. Trimming at V came to 5 bases and at J to 4 bases, leaving 4 bases not matched to a gene. CDR3 bases: TGTGCCAGCAGCAAGGACAGGGGGCGGTACGAGCAGTACTTC. It codes for CASSKDRGRYEQYF.

This clone was observed many times. The chain is built from TRBV7-9 and TRBJ2-5, with D possibly TRBD1 on 5 matching bases. From germline, CDR1 is SEHNR and CDR2 FQNEAQ (reference sequence). Trimming took off 2 bases at V and 4 bases at J, with 14 bases between the two ends. The length of the CDR3 is 15 residues. CDR3 nucleotides: TGTGCCAGCAGCTTAAGCCCAGGGAAGGTAGAGACCCAGTACTTC. Translated, it gives CASSLSPGKVETQYF.

The rearrangement uses TRBV7-7 and TRBJ2-2, with 7 bases identical to TRBD2. Trimming removed 7 bases from V and 5 bases from J; junction bases left unmatched: 10. This CDR3 has 15 amino acids. Germline loops: CDR1 SSHAT, CDR2 FNYEAQ (reference sequence). In DNA form, the CDR3 reads TGTGCCAGCACCCCCCTTGCGGGAGCGACCGGGGAGCTGTTTTTT. It yields the protein CASTPLAGATGELFF. Combining the CDR3 with reference TRBV7-7 and TRBJ2-2 gives the whole variable domain GAGVSQSPRYKVTKRGQDVTLRCDPISSHATLYWYQQALGQGPEFLTYFNYEAQPDKSGLPSDRFSAERPEGSISTLTIQRTEQRDSAMYRCASTPLAGATGELFFGEGSRLTVL.

The genes are TRBV9 and TRBJ2-2; perhaps TRBD2 as D (6 bases). The CDR3 is 16 amino acids. Germline V gives CDR1 SGDLS, CDR2 YYNGEE. V dropped 5 bases and J dropped 5 bases, with 19 bases sitting between them. The CDR3: CASRPRGDGGTGELFF. Here the CDR3 DNA reads TGTGCCAGCAGACCGAGGGGTGACGGGGGAACCGGGGAGCTGTTTTTT. Variable domain in full (rest from reference TRBV9 and TRBJ2-2): DSGVTQTPKHLITATGQRVTLRCSPRSGDLSVYWYQQSLDQGLQFLIQYYNGEERAKGNILERFSAQQFPDLHSELNLSSLELGDSALYFCASRPRGDGGTGELFFGEGSRLTVL.

This chain connects TRBV30 to TRBJ1-1, with a possible D match to TRBD1 (5 bases). CDR1 is GTSNPN, CDR2 SVGIG, per germline (reference sequence). This CDR3 has 11 amino acids. The V gene lost 5 bases and the J gene lost 2 bases, with 6 bases spanning the gap. The chain's CDR3 is CAWGANTEAFF. DNA of the CDR3: TGTGCCTGGGGGGCCAACACTGAAGCTTTCTTT.

J is TRBJ2-7 and V is TRBV5-1; D is undetermined. CDR1 and CDR2 (germline): SGHRS, YFSETQ. The CDR3 is 15 amino acids. The germline V and J ends were trimmed by 2 bases and 3 bases, with 15 bases remaining between them. The CDR3 loop is CASSLVQDGRYEQYF. The CDR3 DNA sequence: TGCGCCAGCAGCTTAGTTCAGGATGGTCGCTACGAGCAGTACTTC.

The chain is built from TRBV5-1 and TRBJ2-7; TRBD1 matches at 9 bases. The CDR3 is made up of 14 amino acids. Germline CDR1 and CDR2: SGHRS and YFSETQ. The ends lost 2 bases at V and 6 bases at J; junction bases unmatched: 6. The CDR3 is CASSFRDRAGEQYF. Here the CDR3 DNA reads TGCGCCAGCAGCTTCCGGGACAGGGCAGGCGAGCAGTACTTC.

The rearrangement joins TRBV3-1 (or the pseudogene TRBV3-2) to TRBJ1-4, with D possibly being TRBD1 (5 bases). Germline V lookup: CDR1 LGHDT, CDR2 YNNKEL (reference sequence). The CDR3 is made up of 15 amino acids. V gave up 7 bases and J gave up 5 bases, with 17 bases separating them. The CDR3 nucleotides read TGTGCCAGCACCGACGGGGGGAGGATAAATGAAAAACTGTTTTTT. It specifies CASTDGGRINEKLFF.

The gene calls are TRBV2 and TRBJ1-5; TRBD1 agrees at 9 bases. The trim removed 1 base at V and 6 bases at J, leaving 4 bases unmatched. The germline V gene encodes CDR1 SNHLY and CDR2 FYNNEI. CDR3 length: 15 residues. CDR3 in amino acids: CASSEDRGLGQPQHF. In DNA form, the CDR3 reads TGTGCCAGCAGTGAAGACAGGGGGCTCGGTCAGCCCCAGCATTTT.

In the case of this clone: The sample has other DNA sequences that encode this CDR3 too. The V gene is TRBV12-3 or TRBV12-4, the J gene TRBJ1-2; D remains unclear. CDR3 length equals 13 residues. V dropped 2 bases and J dropped 0 bases, with 4 bases sitting between them. This chain's CDR3 is CASSLTANYGYTF. CDR3 in DNA: TGTGCCAGCAGTTTAACGGCTAACTATGGCTACACCTTC.

This clone was observed a single time. The rearrangement links TRBV28 to TRBJ2-7, with TRBD2 matching over 11 bases. J lost 5 bases, V lost 2 bases, and 8 bases had no gene match. The CDR3 extends over 16 amino acids. CDR1 and CDR2 (germline): MDHEN, SYDVKM. The CDR3 here is CASSLTIAGGPHEQYF. The CDR3 nucleotides read TGTGCCAGCAGTTTAACAATAGCGGGAGGGCCCCACGAGCAGTACTTC.

This rearrangement joins TRBV7-2 to TRBJ1-2; 7 bases match TRBD1. CDR1 and CDR2 from the germline V gene are SGHTA and FQGNSA. This CDR3 is 15 amino acids long. The J segment lost 3 bases and the V segment lost 6 bases, leaving 10 bases of the junction unmatched. CDR3 sequence: CASRSGGFGDYGYTF. The CDR3 coding sequence is TGTGCCAGCAGGTCAGGGGGGTTCGGGGACTATGGCTACACCTTC.

The V and J genes are TRBV4-3 and TRBJ2-1; D is perhaps TRBD2 (5 bases). Germline CDR1 LGHNA, CDR2 YSLEER. The CDR3 spans 18 residues. V lost 4 bases and J 6 bases, leaving 25 bases between the germline ends. The DNA of the CDR3 is TGCGCCAGCAGCCCCAAGGGTGGAGGTCTTTCCTCGGGCAATGAGCAGTTCTTC. This translates into CASSPKGGGLSSGNEQFF.